Below, one TCR beta chain is given with its context. Its antigen is as yet unknown. The CDR3 runs 18 residues. The V end lost 0 bases, the J end lost 1 base, and 19 bases lay between the germline ends. Germline CDR1 and CDR2: KGHSH and LQKENI. From the 120-subject validation cohort, which was separate from the approximately 670-subject first cohort, the donors were drawn. The record originates from a study of cytomegalovirus exposure and HLA in healthy donors. Study outcomes and limitations: TCR beta chains numbering more than 150 were designated cytomegalovirus-associated. The classifier was said to identify cytomegalovirus status with high specificity and sensitivity. In vitro checks showed that a few CMV-associated chains really do target CMV antigens.

Here immunoSEQ multiplex PCR was the method, and the copy in TCRdb shows in-frame clones only, minus some. The repertoire holds a few hundred thousand clones, with 86% as singletons. V is TRBV18 and J is TRBJ2-7; possible D gene TRBD2, 6 bases. This clonotype was sampled from a woman younger than 35 in good health and CMV-seronegative. What was sequenced was PBMCs. The CDR3 region is CASSPPAGLGGFSYEQYF. CDR3 in DNA: TGTGCCAGCTCACCACCTGCTGGGTTGGGGGGATTTTCCTACGAGCAGTACTTC.